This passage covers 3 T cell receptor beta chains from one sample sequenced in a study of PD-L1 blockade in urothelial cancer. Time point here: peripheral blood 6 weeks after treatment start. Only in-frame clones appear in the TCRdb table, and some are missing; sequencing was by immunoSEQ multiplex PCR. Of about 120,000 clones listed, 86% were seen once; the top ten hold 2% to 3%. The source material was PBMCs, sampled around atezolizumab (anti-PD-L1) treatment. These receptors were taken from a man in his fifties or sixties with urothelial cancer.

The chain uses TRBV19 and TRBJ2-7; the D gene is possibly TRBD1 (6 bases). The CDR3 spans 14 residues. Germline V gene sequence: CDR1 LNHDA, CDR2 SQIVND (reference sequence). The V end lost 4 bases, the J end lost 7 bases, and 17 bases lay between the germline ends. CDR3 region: CASSTGQPAGEQYF. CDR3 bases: TGTGCCAGTAGTACCGGACAGCCTGCCGGTGAGCAGTACTTC.

The CDR3 reads CASSADPGVPYNEQFF. The CDR3 DNA follows: TGTGCCAGCAGCGCCGACCCAGGGGTTCCCTACAATGAGCAGTTCTTC. V usage is TRBV7-9 and J usage is TRBJ2-1, with D possibly being TRBD1 (6 bases). Trimming shortened V by 5 bases and J by 2 bases, and 16 bases separated the two germline ends. The length of the CDR3 is 16 residues. Germline V CDR1 and CDR2: SEHNR, FQNEAQ (reference sequence).

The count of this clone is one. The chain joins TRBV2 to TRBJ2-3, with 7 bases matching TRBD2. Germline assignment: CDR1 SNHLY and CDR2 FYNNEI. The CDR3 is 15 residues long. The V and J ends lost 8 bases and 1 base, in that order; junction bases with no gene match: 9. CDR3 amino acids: CASGRASIGTDTQYF. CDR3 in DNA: TGTGCCAGCGGGAGGGCCAGCATCGGCACAGATACGCAGTATTTT.